This TCR beta chain was identified in a study of OX40 agonist ivuxolimab in advanced cancers. The overall study: Partial responses occurred in three patients (one hepatocellular carcinoma, two cutaneous melanoma). General observations from the study: In CD8+ T cells, expanded clones were on average more numerous than in CD4+.

Germline lookup yields CDR1 SGHRS and CDR2 YFSETQ. The CDR3 is 14 amino acids. V lost 4 bases, J lost 4 bases, and 8 bases stayed unmatched. The repertoire was sequenced with immunoSEQ multiplex PCR; TCRdb's copy has only in-frame clones and lacks some. The sample records about 53,000 clones, almost 85% being singletons. In the case of this clone: The antigen is not known.

This specimen was CD4+ or CD8+ T cells sorted from blood, taken in a trial of the OX40 agonist ivuxolimab. This chain joins TRBV5-1 and TRBJ2-7; 7 nucleotides match TRBD1. The TCR was taken from an adult with an advanced solid tumor such as melanoma, head and neck, liver or kidney cancer. The CDR3 spells CASSPGQVPYEQYF. The CDR3 nucleotides are TGCGCCAGCAGCCCCGGACAGGTACCTTACGAGCAGTACTTC.